Presented here are 25 T cell receptor beta chains from one specimen sequenced in a study of cytomegalovirus exposure and HLA in healthy donors. Primers included in the PCR were 60 Vbeta and 13 Jbeta primers. Assay used: immunoSEQ multiplex PCR; TCRdb lists only in-frame clones, some missing. The sample carries about 140,000 clones, roughly 80% recorded once. Input material: PBMCs. The receptor source for this set is a female donor in good health and CMV-seronegative.

V is TRBV11-2 and J is TRBJ2-5; D is possibly TRBD2 (6 bases). TRBJ2-7 matches the DNA end more closely, so the J call is doubtful. Germline V gene data show CDR1 as SGHAT and CDR2 as FQNNGV. The CDR3 runs to 15 residues. The CDR3 DNA sequence: TGTGCCAGCAGCTCCCTCCGGGACTCTCAATACGAGCAGTACTTC. Translation gives CASSSLRDSQYEQYF.

This chain joins TRBV4-1 and TRBJ2-5; 8 bases fit TRBD2. Germline V gene data show CDR1 as MGHRA and CDR2 as YSYEKL. The CDR3 is 16 residues long. V gave up 5 bases and J gave up 1 base; unmatched junction bases: 9. CDR3 nucleotide sequence: TGCGCCAGCAGCTCAGCGGGGGAGTTGGTCCAAGAGACCCAGTACTTC. It specifies CASSSAGELVQETQYF.

The chain uses TRBV5-4 and TRBJ2-3; 8 bases are a match to TRBD2. CDR3 length equals 15 residues. Germline V CDR1 and CDR2: SGHNT, YYREEE (reference sequence). The V gene end was trimmed by 2 bases and the J gene end by 4 bases; junction bases not matched to a gene: 6. In nucleotides, the CDR3 is TGTGCCAGCAGCTTTCGGGGGGGGGCAGCAGATACGCAGTATTTT. This gives the protein CASSFRGGAADTQYF.

The rearrangement uses TRBV29-1 and TRBJ2-7, with TRBD2 matching 9 bases. The CDR3 extends over 14 amino acids. The germline V gene has CDR1 SQVTM and CDR2 ANQGSEA. Trimming removed 2 bases from V and 2 bases from J; junction bases left unmatched: 4. The DNA of the CDR3 is TGCAGCGTTGAAATGCGGGGGGGCCCCTACGAGCAGTACTTC. This codes for CSVEMRGGPYEQYF.

The J gene is TRBJ2-1, the V gene TRBV7-2; TRBD2 is a possible D gene (6 bases). Deletions cut 0 bases from V and 8 bases from J, with 17 bases between. Per germline, CDR1 SGHTA and CDR2 FQGNSA. The CDR3 extends over 16 amino acids. CDR3 in DNA: TGTGCCAGCAGCTTAGCGAGACTAGTTCTGATTTATGAGCAGTTCTTC. Its translation: CASSLARLVLIYEQFF. Using reference TRBV7-2 and TRBJ2-1 for the parts outside the CDR3, the full variable domain is GAGVSQSPSNKVTEKGKDVELRCDPISGHTALYWYRQSLGQGLEFLIYFQGNSAPDKSGLPSDRFSAERTGGSVSTLTIQRTQQEDSAVYLCASSLARLVLIYEQFFGPGTRLTVL.

The chain joins TRBV6-1 to TRBJ1-2; possible D gene TRBD1, 5 bases. The germline V gene encodes CDR1 MNHNS and CDR2 SASEGT. Trimming took 6 bases from V and 7 from J, leaving 24 bases between them. This CDR3 is 16 amino acids long. The chain's CDR3 is CASREQAFRGYGGYTF. As DNA, the CDR3 is TGTGCCAGCAGGGAACAGGCATTCCGGGGATATGGTGGCTACACCTTC.

V is TRBV13 and J is TRBJ2-3; 8 nucleotides align to TRBD2. Germline trimming cut 4 bases from V and 11 bases from J; bases unmatched to any gene: 5. Germline loops: CDR1 PRHDT, CDR2 FYEKMQ (reference sequence). The CDR3 length is 12 residues. CDR3 DNA sequence: TGTGCCAGCAGCTATTTAGCGGGGATGCAGTATTTT. Encoded protein: CASSYLAGMQYF. The full variable domain, completed using reference TRBV13 and TRBJ2-3, is AAGVIQSPRHLIKEKRETATLKCYPIPRHDTVYWYQQGPGQDPQFLISFYEKMQSDKGSIPDRFSAQQFSDYHSELNMSSLELGDSALYFCASSYLAGMQYFGPGTRLTVL.

V and J are TRBV29-1 and TRBJ2-5, with 8 bases lining up with TRBD1. The CDR3 contains 12 residues. Germline assignment: CDR1 SQVTM and CDR2 ANQGSEA. The V and J ends lost 3 bases and 5 bases, in that order; junction bases with no gene match: 2. CDR3 residues: CSVDRGLETQYF. CDR3 bases: TGCAGCGTTGACAGGGGGCTGGAGACCCAGTACTTC.

The V call is TRBV9, the J call TRBJ1-6; 7 positions agree with TRBD1. This CDR3 is built from 13 residues. V shed 7 bases and J 7 bases; nucleotides not matched to a gene: 5. Germline V gene data show CDR1 as SGDLS and CDR2 as YYNGEE. CDR3 nucleotides: TGTGCCAGCGCGAGGGACAGCAATTCACCCCTCCACTTT. Translated: CASARDSNSPLHF.

This clone was counted a few times. The chain carries TRBV25-1 and TRBJ1-6; D is undetermined. Between the trimmed V and J ends, which lost 1 base and 10 bases, there was a span of 17 bases. The CDR3 is 16 residues long. The germline V gene has CDR1 MGHDK and CDR2 SYGVNS. The CDR3 nucleotides read TGTGCCAGCAGTGAATCCTTGGGAGGGATTGGATCACCCCTCCACTTT. Encoded protein: CASSESLGGIGSPLHF.

The rearrangement joins TRBV6-5 to TRBJ1-1; D remains unclear. Germline V gene data show CDR1 as MNHEY and CDR2 as SVGAGI. V lost 5 bases to trimming and J lost 1 base, with 11 bases between them. This CDR3 has 14 residues. CDR3 DNA: TGTGCCAGCAGTCAGTTCCCTGGGAACACTGAAGCTTTCTTT. This sequence encodes CASSQFPGNTEAFF.

CDR3 in DNA: TGTGCCAGCAGCTCTACAGTTGGAGGGACAGATACGCAGTATTTT. Its protein product is CASSSTVGGTDTQYF. This sequence joins TRBV6-5 and TRBJ2-3, with D tentatively TRBD2 (6 bases). The germline V gene has CDR1 MNHEY and CDR2 SVGAGI. The CDR3 runs 15 residues. V lost 6 bases to trimming and J lost 3 bases, with 16 bases between them.

This chain links TRBV27 with TRBJ1-3, with TRBD1 identical over 9 bases. Per the germline V gene, CDR1 is MNHEY and CDR2 is SMNVEV (reference sequence). This CDR3 contains 16 residues. V lost 6 bases and J lost 1; bases outside the gene matches: 7. The DNA of the CDR3 is TGTGCCAGCAGCCCAACAGGGGGCCTATCTGGAAACACCATATATTTT. This encodes CASSPTGGLSGNTIYF.

The chain carries TRBV7-9 and TRBJ2-5; D remains ambiguous. Germline assignment: CDR1 SEHNR and CDR2 FQNEAQ (reference sequence). The CDR3 contains 15 residues. Trimming left V 1 base short and J 0 bases short, with 9 bases between. DNA for the CDR3: TGTGCCAGCAGCTTAGGCGGTCAGTACCAAGAGACCCAGTACTTC. Translated, it gives CASSLGGQYQETQYF.

The chain joins TRBV6-1 to TRBJ2-2; TRBD1 matches at 8 bases. V was pared by 7 bases and J by 3 bases, with 4 bases of the junction left unmatched. Germline CDR1 and CDR2: MNHNS and SASEGT. The CDR3 consists of 14 residues. The chain's CDR3 is CASTGQGYTGELFF. CDR3 DNA sequence: TGTGCCAGCACAGGACAGGGCTACACCGGGGAGCTGTTTTTT.

This clone appeared a few times. The chain joins TRBV6-5 to TRBJ1-1; tentatively, D is TRBD1 (5 bases). The CDR3 spans 12 residues. The V and J ends lost 2 bases and 9 bases respectively, with 10 bases between them. Per the germline V gene, CDR1 is MNHEY and CDR2 is SVGAGI. In DNA, the CDR3 is TGTGCCAGCAGTTACGGACAAGATAAAGCTTTCTTT. It codes for CASSYGQDKAFF.

The genes are TRBV10-3 and TRBJ2-1; 8 positions match TRBD2. The trim removed 8 bases at V and 6 bases at J, leaving 9 bases unmatched. The germline V gene has CDR1 ENHRY and CDR2 SYGVKD. The CDR3 sequence is 14 residues long. In DNA form, the CDR3 reads TGTGCCATCGCCCCGACTAGCGTCCCCAATGAGCAGTTCTTC. Its translation is CAIAPTSVPNEQFF.

CDR3 coding DNA: TGTGCCAGCAGCCATCCAACCGCGGACGGGGGAAACTATGGCTACACCTTC. Translation: CASSHPTADGGNYGYTF. J is TRBJ1-2 and V is TRBV16; D is perhaps TRBD1 (5 bases). The CDR3 runs 17 residues. V dropped 3 bases and J dropped 2 bases, with 19 bases sitting between them. CDR1 is KGHSY and CDR2 is FQNENV in the germline V gene.

Of note for this clone: Its ends do not fully match the called genes, so a read error is possible. V gene TRBV18 combines with J gene TRBJ1-4, with D possibly TRBD1 on 6 matching bases. The CDR3 totals 16 residues. Germline V gives CDR1 KGHSH, CDR2 LQKENI. The CDR3 loop is CAGSPRSQQTGEKLFF. The CDR3 DNA reads TGTGCCGGCTCACCAAGGAGCCAACAGACAGGTGAAAAACTGTTTTTT.

The rearrangement joins TRBV7-8 to TRBJ1-1, with D uncertain. Trimming left V 10 bases short and J 4 bases short, with 13 bases between. CDR3 size: 12 residues. Germline assignment: CDR1 SGHVS and CDR2 FQNEAQ. CDR3 region: CATTREPTEAFF. The CDR3 bases are TGTGCCACCACTCGAGAACCCACTGAAGCTTTCTTT.

The V call is TRBV13, the J call TRBJ2-7; 8 bases fit TRBD1. The V gene's germline CDR1 is PRHDT and CDR2 FYEKMQ (reference sequence). The CDR3 contains 14 residues. With V trimmed by 3 bases and J by 6 bases, 7 bases remained unmatched. The CDR3 loop is CASSFGTGKGEQYF. In nucleotides, the CDR3 is TGTGCCAGCAGCTTCGGGACAGGCAAAGGCGAGCAGTACTTC.

The V and J genes are TRBV7-9 and TRBJ2-6; maybe TRBD1 (6 bases). Trimming stripped 5 bases from V and 0 bases from J, with 11 bases between. Germline CDR1 reads SEHNR; CDR2 reads FQNEAQ (reference sequence). CDR3 length: 16 residues. CDR3 bases: TGTGCCAGCAGCCGGGACACCCTCTCTGGGGCCAACGTCCTGACTTTC. This sequence encodes CASSRDTLSGANVLTF.

This chain joins TRBV6-1 and TRBJ1-5; D gene uncertain. This CDR3 region has 18 residues. Germline CDR1 is MNHNS and CDR2 is SASEGT. V shed 4 bases and J shed 0 bases, with 19 bases lying between them. CDR3 sequence (DNA): TGTGCCAGCAGTGTCCCCATAAGACTTACCCATAGCAATCAGCCCCAGCATTTT. Protein: CASSVPIRLTHSNQPQHF.

V usage is TRBV19 and J usage is TRBJ2-7; 14 bases are a match to TRBD2. The end of the DNA fits TRBJ2-1 better, so the J call may be wrong. The CDR3 has 16 residues. CDR1 is LNHDA, CDR2 SQIVND, per germline (reference sequence). CDR3 amino acids: CASRTSGGNVVSGQFF. The CDR3 DNA reads TGTGCCAGCAGGACTAGCGGGGGGAATGTTGTATCCGGGCAGTTCTTC.

The rearrangement links TRBV15 to TRBJ1-4, with 7 bases lining up with TRBD1. Trimming removed 0 bases from V and 8 bases from J; junction bases left unmatched: 6. This CDR3 comprises 15 residues. Germline V lookup: CDR1 LNHNV, CDR2 YYDKDF (reference sequence). As DNA, the CDR3 is TGTGCCACCAGCAGAGAAACAGGGGAGGAGGAAAAACTGTTTTTT. Protein product: CATSRETGEEEKLFF.